The 3 T cell receptor beta chains given below trace back to one sample, sequenced in a study of control samples from healthy donors and cancer patients. Method: immunoSEQ multiplex PCR; TCRdb's copy keeps in-frame clones and lacks some. Of roughly 95,000 clones in the sample, around 90% are singletons; the top ten hold approximately 3%. The sample comprised blood. These receptors all come from a human donor in good health. The donor label of this sample is uncertain.

This sequence joins TRBV7-9 and TRBJ1-1, with unresolved D. This CDR3 spans 14 amino acids. In germline, CDR1 is SEHNR, CDR2 FQNEAQ (reference sequence). The V and J ends lost 5 bases and 1 base respectively, with 11 bases between them. CDR3 bases: TGTGCCAGCAGCCTAAGCGACGGGAACACTGAAGCTTTCTTT. This sequence encodes CASSLSDGNTEAFF.

This chain joins TRBV4-3 and TRBJ1-2, with D perhaps matching TRBD1 (5 bases). V lost 2 bases and J 0 bases, leaving 10 bases between the germline ends. The CDR3 extends over 15 amino acids. In germline, CDR1 is LGHNA, CDR2 YSLEER. For the CDR3, the DNA is TGCGCCAGCAGCCAACCGGGACGGACTAACTATGGCTACACCTTC. Amino acid sequence: CASSQPGRTNYGYTF.

This clone occurred once. The rearrangement uses TRBV7-9 and TRBJ2-3; TRBD2 aligns across 8 bases. Looked up from germline, CDR1 is SEHNR and CDR2 is FQNEAQ (reference sequence). This CDR3 is built from 16 residues. Trimming at V came to 5 bases and at J to 3 bases, leaving 10 bases not matched to a gene. CDR3 sequence: CASSPPDGGATDTQYF. For the CDR3, the DNA is TGTGCCAGCAGCCCCCCTGACGGGGGGGCAACAGATACGCAGTATTTT. Supplemented by reference TRBV7-9 and TRBJ2-3, the full variable domain reads DTGVSQNPRHKITKRGQNVTFRCDPISEHNRLYWYRQTLGQGPEFLTYFQNEAQLEKSRLLSDRFSAERPKGSFSTLEIQRTEQGDSAMYLCASSPPDGGATDTQYFGPGTRLTVL.